A single sample is the source of the 5 T cell receptor beta chains below, sequenced in a study of T cell responses to AZD1222 COVID-19 vaccine. Sequenced by immunoSEQ multiplex PCR; TCRdb stores in-frame clones only, minus some. Here the sample spans 50,000 or so clones, about 88% being singletons. Source: peripheral blood, taken 28 days after the second AZD1222 dose. The receptors come from an adult who received the AZD1222 COVID-19 vaccine.

The chain is built from TRBV7-8 and TRBJ1-1; 7 nucleotides agree with TRBD1. In germline, CDR1 is SGHVS, CDR2 FQNEAQ. The CDR3 spans 16 residues. V shed 6 bases and J 0 bases; nucleotides not matched to a gene: 10. CDR3 bases: TGTGCCAGCAGTTCGAGTGCCGGGACAGTGAACACTGAAGCTTTCTTT. Translation: CASSSSAGTVNTEAFF. Drawing the rest from reference TRBV7-8 and TRBJ1-1, the complete variable domain is GAGVSQSPRYKVAKRGQDVALRCDPISGHVSLFWYQQALGQGPEFLTYFQNEAQLDKSGLPSDRFFAERPEGSVSTLKIQRTQQEDSAVYLCASSSSAGTVNTEAFFGQGTRLTVV.

The chain has TRBV5-4 and TRBJ1-1; D is ambiguous. Germline V gives CDR1 SGHNT, CDR2 YYREEE (reference sequence). V lost 0 bases and J 1 base, leaving 7 bases between the germline ends. The CDR3 has 14 amino acids. CDR3 amino acids: CASSLDIQNTEAFF. The CDR3 DNA reads as TGTGCCAGCAGCTTGGACATCCAGAACACTGAAGCTTTCTTT.

The chain links TRBV28 to TRBJ1-4; D is uncertain. The CDR3 length is 13 residues. Germline CDR1 MDHEN, CDR2 SYDVKM. With 3 bases removed from V and 7 bases from J, the gap between germline ends came to 9 bases. The chain's CDR3 is CASSLIRSEKLFF. CDR3 bases: TGTGCCAGCAGTTTGATTAGGAGTGAAAAACTGTTTTTT. Looking up the rest from reference TRBV28 and TRBJ1-4 gives the full variable domain: DVKVTQSSRYLVKRTGEKVFLECVQDMDHENMFWYRQDPGLGLRLIYFSYDVKMKEKGDIPEGYSVSREKKERFSLILESASTNQTSMYLCASSLIRSEKLFFGSGTQLSVL.

The CDR3 nucleotides read TGTGCCAGCAGCCTGAATGATGGACAGTCAGGGTATGGCTACACCTTC. Protein: CASSLNDGQSGYGYTF. This chain uses TRBV3-1 (or the pseudogene TRBV3-2) with TRBJ1-2, with TRBD1 as a possible D gene (6 bases). This CDR3 contains 16 residues. Trimming removed 4 bases from V and 5 bases from J, with 20 bases in between. Per the germline V gene, CDR1 is LGHDT and CDR2 is YNNKEL (reference sequence).

V and J are TRBV3-1 (or the pseudogene TRBV3-2) and TRBJ1-2; D is unclear. This CDR3 is built from 15 residues. The V and J ends lost 1 base and 1 base respectively, with 10 bases between them. Germline-derived CDR1 and CDR2 are LGHDT and YNNKEL (reference sequence). The CDR3 sequence: CASSQGGRLNYGYTF. In nucleotides, the CDR3 is TGTGCCAGCAGCCAAGGTGGCAGACTTAACTATGGCTACACCTTC.